This T cell receptor (beta chain) was obtained from a study of blood T cells in healthy people across ages. It was with a sample-barcoded 5' primer and a J-beta primer mix that a second PCR of roughly 7 to 12 cycles was run. Using its own MiXCR run on the 5' RACE reads, TCRdb lists one record per CDR3 protein. The sample consists of 1.5 million to 2 million distinct CDR3 sequences, approximately 50% of them appearing once. In this sample, this clonotype turned up a few times. CDR1 and CDR2 from the germline V gene are SGHTA and FQGNSA. The length of the CDR3 is 17 residues. The J segment lost 3 bases and the V segment lost 5 bases, leaving 10 bases of the junction unmatched.

The genes are TRBV7-2 and TRBJ2-5; 12 bases agree with TRBD2. The sequencing sample was made of blood. The TCR originated in a middle-aged woman in good health. The CDR3 here is CASSPSLAGGPKETQYF. DNA of the CDR3: TGTGCCAGCAGCCCCTCTCTAGCGGGGGGGCCCAAAGAGACCCAGTACTTC. The whole variable domain, filled in from reference TRBV7-2 and TRBJ2-5, reads GAGVSQSPSNKVTEKGKDVELRCDPISGHTALYWYRQSLGQGLEFLIYFQGNSAPDKSGLPSDRFSAERTGGSVSTLTIQRTQQEDSAVYLCASSPSLAGGPKETQYFGPGTRLLVL.